The 5 T cell receptor beta chains in this list originate from one sample, sequenced in a study of blood T cells in healthy people across ages. The authors ran a second PCR of 7 to 11 cycles using a sample-barcoded 5' primer and a J-beta primer mix. TCRdb redid the calling of the 5' RACE reads with MiXCR, one entry per CDR3 protein. The data contain 780,000 or so distinct CDR3 sequences, 20% to 30% of them singletons. Another study also made use of these data, one on T cells of mothers and their children.

The sequenced material came from blood. These receptors all come from a boy aged 10-17 years in good health.

CDR3 protein: CASSHVLGEKLFF. CDR3 in DNA: TGTGCCAGCAGCCACGTCCTTGGTGAAAAACTGTTTTTT. V is TRBV7-9 and J is TRBJ1-4; no reliable D call. The CDR3 length is 13 residues. CDR1 and CDR2 from the germline V gene are SEHNR and FQNEAQ (reference sequence). The germline V and J ends were trimmed by 5 bases and 7 bases, with 11 bases remaining between them.

This clonotype was observed a few times. This rearrangement joins TRBV21-1 to TRBJ2-5; the table calls TRBD1, which could not be checked here. TRBJ2-1 matches the DNA end more closely, so the J call is doubtful. TRBV21-1 corresponds to a pseudogene. The CDR3 runs to 16 residues. CDR3 residues: CASSKGGVPVEDEQFF. CDR3 DNA: TGTGCCAGCAGCAAAGGTGGGGTGCCAGTTGAGGATGAGCAGTTCTTC.

The rearrangement links TRBV25-1 to TRBJ1-1, with D perhaps matching TRBD1 (6 bases). The CDR3 totals 16 residues. Looked up from germline, CDR1 is MGHDK and CDR2 is SYGVNS. V dropped 3 bases and J dropped 4 bases, with 18 bases sitting between them. CDR3: CASSDPRSQGSTEAFF. CDR3 in DNA: TGTGCCAGCAGTGACCCCCGATCACAGGGAAGCACTGAAGCTTTCTTT. The variable domain in full, completed from reference TRBV25-1 and TRBJ1-1, reads EADIYQTPRYLVIGTGKKITLECSQTMGHDKMYWYQQDPGMELHLIHYSYGVNSTEKGDLSSESTVSRIRTEHFPLTLESARPSHTSQYLCASSDPRSQGSTEAFFGQGTRLTVV.

The J gene is TRBJ2-5, the V gene TRBV20-1, with 11 bases fitting TRBD2. The tail of the sequence fits TRBJ2-1 better, so the J call may be wrong. The germline gives CDR1 DFQATT, CDR2 SNEGSKA (reference sequence). CDR3 size: 14 residues. CDR3 in DNA: TGCAGTGCCGCACTAGCGGGGGCCTACAATGAGCAGTTCTTC. This codes for CSAALAGAYNEQFF.

The chain has TRBV7-9 and TRBJ2-5, with no clear D. The CDR3 consists of 12 residues. The germline V gene encodes CDR1 SEHNR and CDR2 FQNEAQ (reference sequence). V was pared by 5 bases and J by 2 bases, with 6 bases between. The CDR3 region is CASSINQETQYF. CDR3 sequence (DNA): TGTGCCAGCAGCATCAATCAAGAGACCCAGTACTTC. Together with reference TRBV7-9 and TRBJ2-5, the CDR3 gives the full variable domain: DTGVSQNPRHKITKRGQNVTFRCDPISEHNRLYWYRQTLGQGPEFLTYFQNEAQLEKSRLLSDRFSAERPKGSFSTLEIQRTEQGDSAMYLCASSINQETQYFGPGTRLLVL.